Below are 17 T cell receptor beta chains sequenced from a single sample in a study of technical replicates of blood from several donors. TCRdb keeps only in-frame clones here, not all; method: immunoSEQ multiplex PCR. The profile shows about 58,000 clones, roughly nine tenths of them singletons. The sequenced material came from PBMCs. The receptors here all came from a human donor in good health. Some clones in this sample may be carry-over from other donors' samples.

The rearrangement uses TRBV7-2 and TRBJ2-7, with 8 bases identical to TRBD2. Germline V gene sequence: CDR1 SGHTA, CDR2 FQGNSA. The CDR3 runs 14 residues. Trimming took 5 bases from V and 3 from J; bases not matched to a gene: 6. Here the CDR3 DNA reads TGTGCCAGCAGCCAAAGCGGGAGAGTCTACGAGCAGTACTTC. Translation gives CASSQSGRVYEQYF.

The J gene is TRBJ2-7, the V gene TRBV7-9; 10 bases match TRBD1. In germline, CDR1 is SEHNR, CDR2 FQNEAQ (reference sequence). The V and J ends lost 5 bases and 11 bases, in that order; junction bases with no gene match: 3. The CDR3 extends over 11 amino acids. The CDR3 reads CASSRGTGEYF. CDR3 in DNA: TGTGCCAGCAGCAGAGGGACAGGGGAGTACTTC. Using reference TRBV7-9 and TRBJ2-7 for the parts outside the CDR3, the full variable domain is DTGVSQNPRHKITKRGQNVTFRCDPISEHNRLYWYRQTLGQGPEFLTYFQNEAQLEKSRLLSDRFSAERPKGSFSTLEIQRTEQGDSAMYLCASSRGTGEYFGPGTRLTVT.

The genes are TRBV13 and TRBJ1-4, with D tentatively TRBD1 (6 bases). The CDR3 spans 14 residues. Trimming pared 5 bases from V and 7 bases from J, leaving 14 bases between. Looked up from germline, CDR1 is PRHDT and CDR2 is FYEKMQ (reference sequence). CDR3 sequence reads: CASSRDKGSEKLFF. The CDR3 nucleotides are TGTGCCAGCAGCCGGGACAAGGGTAGTGAAAAACTGTTTTTT.

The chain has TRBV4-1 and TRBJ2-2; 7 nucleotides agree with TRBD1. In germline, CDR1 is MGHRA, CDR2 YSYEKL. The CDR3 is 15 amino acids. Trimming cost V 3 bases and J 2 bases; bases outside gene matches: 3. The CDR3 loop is CASSQGDSNTGELFF. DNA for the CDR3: TGCGCCAGCAGCCAGGGGGACAGTAACACCGGGGAGCTGTTTTTT.

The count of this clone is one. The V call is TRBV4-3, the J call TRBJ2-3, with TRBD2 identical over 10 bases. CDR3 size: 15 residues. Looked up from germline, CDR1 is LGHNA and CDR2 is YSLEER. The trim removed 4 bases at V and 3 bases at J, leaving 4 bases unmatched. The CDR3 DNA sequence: TGCGCCAGCAGCCCTTCGGGACTAGCGACAGATACGCAGTATTTT. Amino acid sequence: CASSPSGLATDTQYF.

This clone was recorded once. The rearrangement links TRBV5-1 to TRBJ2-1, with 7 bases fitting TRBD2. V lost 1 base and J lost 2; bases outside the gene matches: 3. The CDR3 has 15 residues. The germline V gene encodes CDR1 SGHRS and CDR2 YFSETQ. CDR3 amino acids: CASSLTGGTYNEQFF. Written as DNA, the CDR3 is TGCGCCAGCAGCTTGACCGGGGGGACCTACAATGAGCAGTTCTTC. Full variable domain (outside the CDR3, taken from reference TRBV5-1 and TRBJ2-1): KAGVTQTPRYLIKTRGQQVTLSCSPISGHRSVSWYQQTPGQGLQFLFEYFSETQRNKGNFPGRFSGRQFSNSRSEMNVSTLELGDSALYLCASSLTGGTYNEQFFGPGTRLTVL.

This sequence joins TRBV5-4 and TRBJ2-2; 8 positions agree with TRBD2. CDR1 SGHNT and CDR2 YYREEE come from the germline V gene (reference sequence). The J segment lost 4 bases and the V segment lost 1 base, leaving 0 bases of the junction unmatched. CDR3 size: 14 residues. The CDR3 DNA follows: TGTGCCAGCAGCTTGCGGGGGGGCACCGGGGAGCTGTTTTTT. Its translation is CASSLRGGTGELFF.

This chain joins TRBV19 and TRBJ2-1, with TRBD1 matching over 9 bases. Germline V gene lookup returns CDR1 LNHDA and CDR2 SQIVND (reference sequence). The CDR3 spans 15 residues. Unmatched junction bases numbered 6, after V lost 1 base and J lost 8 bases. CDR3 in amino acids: CASSIGRDRADEQFF. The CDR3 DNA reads TGTGCCAGTAGTATAGGAAGGGACAGGGCCGATGAGCAGTTCTTC.

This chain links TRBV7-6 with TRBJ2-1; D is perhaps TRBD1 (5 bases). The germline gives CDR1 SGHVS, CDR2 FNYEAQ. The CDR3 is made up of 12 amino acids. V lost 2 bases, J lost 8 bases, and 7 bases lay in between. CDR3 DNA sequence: TGTGCCAGCAGCTTACAGGGCTATGAGCAGTTCTTC. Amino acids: CASSLQGYEQFF. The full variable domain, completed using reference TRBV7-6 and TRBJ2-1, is GAGVSQSPRYKVTKRGQDVALRCDPISGHVSLYWYRQALGQGPEFLTYFNYEAQQDKSGLPNDRFSAERPEGSISTLTIQRTEQRDSAMYRCASSLQGYEQFFGPGTRLTVL.

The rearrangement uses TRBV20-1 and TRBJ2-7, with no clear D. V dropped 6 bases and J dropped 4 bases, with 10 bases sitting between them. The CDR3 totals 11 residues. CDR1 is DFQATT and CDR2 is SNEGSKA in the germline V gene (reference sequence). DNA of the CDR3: TGCAGTGCGAGCCCAGGTTACGAGCAGTACTTC. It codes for CSASPGYEQYF.

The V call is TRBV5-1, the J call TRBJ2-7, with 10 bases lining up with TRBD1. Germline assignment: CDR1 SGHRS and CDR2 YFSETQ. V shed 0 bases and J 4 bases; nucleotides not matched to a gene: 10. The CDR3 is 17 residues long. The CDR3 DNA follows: TGCGCCAGCAGCTTGGCTTCCGGGACAGGGGTTGCTTACGAGCAGTACTTC. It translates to CASSLASGTGVAYEQYF.

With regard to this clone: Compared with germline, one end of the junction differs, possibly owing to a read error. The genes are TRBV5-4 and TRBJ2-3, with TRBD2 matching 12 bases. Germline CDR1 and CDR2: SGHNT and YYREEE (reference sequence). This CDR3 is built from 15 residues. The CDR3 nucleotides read TGTGCCAGCAGCCCACTAGCGGGAGGCACGGATACGCAGTATTTT. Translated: CASSPLAGGTDTQYF.

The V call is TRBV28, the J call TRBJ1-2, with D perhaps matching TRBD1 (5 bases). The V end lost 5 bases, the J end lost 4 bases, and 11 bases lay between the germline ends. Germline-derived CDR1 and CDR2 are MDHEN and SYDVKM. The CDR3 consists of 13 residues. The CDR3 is CASSLQGGYGYTF. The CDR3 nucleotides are TGTGCCAGCAGTCTCCAGGGAGGCTATGGCTACACCTTC.

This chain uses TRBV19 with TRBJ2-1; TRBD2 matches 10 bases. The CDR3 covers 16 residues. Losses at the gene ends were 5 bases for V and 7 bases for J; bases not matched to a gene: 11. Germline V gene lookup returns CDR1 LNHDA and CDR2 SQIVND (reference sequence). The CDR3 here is CASSERAGGPGNEQFF. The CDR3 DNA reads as TGTGCCAGTAGTGAGAGAGCGGGAGGGCCGGGGAATGAGCAGTTCTTC.

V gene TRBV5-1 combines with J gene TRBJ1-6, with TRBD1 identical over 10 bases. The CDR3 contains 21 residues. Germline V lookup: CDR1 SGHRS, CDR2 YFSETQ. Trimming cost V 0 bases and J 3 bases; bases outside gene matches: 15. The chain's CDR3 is CASSLDPGQGGPTYYNSPLHF. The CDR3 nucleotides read TGCGCCAGCAGCTTGGATCCCGGACAGGGGGGACCCACATACTATAATTCACCCCTCCACTTT.

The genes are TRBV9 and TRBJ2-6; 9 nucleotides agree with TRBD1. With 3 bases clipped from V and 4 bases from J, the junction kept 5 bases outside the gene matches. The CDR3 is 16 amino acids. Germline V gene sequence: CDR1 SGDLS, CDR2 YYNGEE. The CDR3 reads CASSGTGARGANVLTF. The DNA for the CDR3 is TGTGCCAGCAGCGGGACAGGGGCAAGGGGGGCCAACGTCCTGACTTTC.

This CDR3 is CASSLGLAGGRGDNEQFF. The CDR3 bases are TGTGCCAGCAGCTTAGGACTAGCGGGAGGGCGGGGGGATAATGAGCAGTTCTTC. The rearrangement links TRBV7-9 to TRBJ2-1; 14 nucleotides match TRBD2. The CDR3 extends over 18 amino acids. V was pared by 1 base and J by 7 bases, with 9 bases of the junction left unmatched. CDR1 is SEHNR, CDR2 FQNEAQ, per germline (reference sequence).